This record covers a single TCR beta chain. The antigen is undetermined. This record belongs to a study of CD8 T cells in Susac syndrome. Reverse transcription of about 0.5 to 1 ug RNA was carried out with random hexamers. TCRdb re-derived calls from the immunoSEQ multiplex PCR reads in MiXCR, one entry per CDR3 protein. This table holds about 190,000 distinct CDR3 sequences, roughly 94% found once. Germline V CDR1 and CDR2: SGHNT, YYREEE (reference sequence). The V gene lost 2 bases and the J gene lost 4 bases, with 6 bases spanning the gap. CDR3 length: 13 amino acids. Regarding the study as a whole: The peak of CD8+ clonal expansion in Susac was seen in TEMRA cells and active patients.

While CD8+ and CD4+ T cells were isolated negatively, TEMRA cells were enriched by FACS. Sequenced sample: CD8+ T cells from PBMCs. The receptor comes from a human donor with Susac syndrome. The chain combines TRBV5-4 with TRBJ2-2; D is unclear. Here the CDR3 reads CASSFSGTGELFF. CDR3 DNA sequence: TGTGCCAGCAGCTTCTCGGGCACCGGGGAGCTGTTTTTT.